This T cell receptor beta chain is from a study of beta chain features in type 1 diabetes. Study-level information: Patients looked much like healthy donors when it came to age, gender and cell yields. Notes on the study in general: Across all four CD4+ subsets, people with type 1 diabetes showed modestly shorter TCRB CDR3s. In cDNA sequencing, cells with high TCR expression could be over-represented.

The entirety of the isolated RNA underwent reverse transcription, so expressed TCRB transcripts were sequenced. Produced via immunoSEQ multiplex PCR; TCRdb's table is partial and in-frame only. This sample has tens of thousands of clones, with about 68% found just once. J lost 1 base, V lost 4 bases, and 2 bases had no gene match. CDR1 is SGHTA, CDR2 FQGNSA, per germline. CDR3 length: 15 residues. Purities over 98% were achieved in all sorted populations. Notes on this clone: Its antigen is as yet unknown.

The chain couples TRBV7-2 to TRBJ2-2; 8 nucleotides line up with TRBD1. The origin of this receptor is a man aged 25 to 40 with type 1 diabetes. Some clones in this sample may be carry-over from other donors' samples. Sequencing was done on a sample of Tregs from blood. CDR3 bases: TGTGCCAGCAGCTCAGGGACAGGGAACACCGGGGAGCTGTTTTTT. Its protein is CASSSGTGNTGELFF.